Listed here is a single T cell receptor beta chain. It lacks a known antigen. Base qualities are not recorded, but no much larger clone differs from it by a single base. Inclusive of the bounding cysteine and phenylalanine, the CDR3 is 14 residues long. The sequence is cut down to CDR3 DNA, 42 bases in frame from base 1. The junction shows trimming of 0 bases on V and 3 bases on J, plus 6 bases between the germline ends. The CDR1 and CDR2 encoded by the germline V gene (reference sequence) are SGHKS and YYEKEE. Only healthy Caucasian donors were included. The data stem from a study of identical twins (dated by TCRdb to between 2015 and 2016). For context, the study as a whole: TCR alpha and beta repertoires from monozygotic twins, unrelated adults of various ages and cord blood were deep-sequenced to test whether fetal clonotypes persist. To rule out contamination, replicate twin experiments were performed at different times with different library preparation protocols.

Overall study results and their limits: Abundant cord blood beta clonotypes had fewer insertions, young adult naive repertoires showed a similar but weaker trend, and memory repertoires showed no such trend. A weaker excess of twin sharing was found in beta out-of-frame sequences because the signal-to-noise ratio was lowered by fewer shared sequences. Invariant T cells such as MAIT and iNKT could partly confound zero-insertion analyses, though diverse VJ usage argued against this for most clonotypes. Because the same donors could not be followed over many years, conclusions were based on cross-sectional statistical analysis. In monozygotic twins, out-of-frame TCR alpha sharing was systematically underestimated by recombination models, although the models agreed with sharing between unrelated individuals. Compared with coincidental sharing between unrelated individuals, out-of-frame TCR alpha sequences shared between twins showed an excess of sequences with low generation probability.

Receptor amplification or capture employed 5' RACE. The listed sequencing device is Illumina HiSeq 2000. Template switching added a universal primer binding site, and the final cDNA carried a unique molecular identifier that allowed TCR cDNA molecules to be counted accurately. First-strand cDNA for TCR alpha and beta chains was synthesized from specific primers in the conserved constant-segment region. To control for contamination, every cDNA library was double barcoded, receiving both a SMART-Mk sample barcode and Illumina barcodes. TruSeq adapter sequences along with Illumina sample barcodes were introduced in two successive PCR steps. TCR alpha and beta cDNA libraries were sequenced on the Illumina HiSeq platform with custom primers. From the authors' description of their analysis: Raw reads were processed with MiGEC to extract unique molecular identifiers, and MiXCR was used to determine CDR3 positions. Recombination models were inferred per individual with the repgenHMM and IGoR tools using an EM algorithm. Shared clonotypes were analyzed with the tcR package in R, and sharing was normalized by the product of cloneset sizes. Out-of-frame nonproductive sequences were analyzed to study raw recombination free of thymic and clonal selection effects. TCRdb trimmed the raw reads at Q25, called clones with MiXCR and kept productive beta chains. Every CDR3 protein is listed once, alongside the most common genes and DNA of its rows. The V and J calls and clone size come from TCRdb's table, not from the authors' own analysis. Counted in this sample were around 1.7 million distinct CDR3 sequences; about 30% of them appeared once. 0.27% of the sample rests with the top ten.

The source is a newborn girl in good health. This chain joins TRBV5-5 to TRBJ1-4, with the D gene not clear enough to name. Material for sequencing was cord blood. The DNA sequence is given as TGTGCCAGCAGCTTGGACTTGCCTAATGAAAAACTGTTTTTT. Its protein reads: CASSLDLPNEKLFF.